The 32 T cell receptor beta chains below were found in one sample sequenced in a study of T cells in Graves' hyperthyroidism and ophthalmopathy. Authors of the study amplified TCR beta CDR3 regions from RNA transcripts. The TCR CDR3 first-round RT-PCR relied on the HTBI primer set. A single record per CDR3 protein comes from TCRdb applying MiXCR to the multiplex PCR reads. The sample includes hundreds of thousands of distinct CDR3 sequences, around 16% of them seen just once. The sequencing sample was made of blood. These receptors all come from a young woman with Graves' hyperthyroidism.

This clonotype was seen repeatedly, ten times or more. The chain links TRBV2 to TRBJ1-4; TRBD1 matches 9 bases. Germline V gene data show CDR1 as SNHLY and CDR2 as FYNNEI. This CDR3 contains 14 residues. V was pared by 11 bases and J by 6 bases, with 10 bases of the junction left unmatched. This chain's CDR3 is CAASQGARYEKLFF. CDR3 nucleotide sequence: TGTGCCGCTTCACAGGGGGCACGGTATGAAAAACTGTTTTTT.

In its sample, this clonotype was seen many times. The chain uses TRBV11-3 and TRBJ2-3; the match to TRBD1 covers 7 bases. The CDR3 extends over 14 amino acids. V shed 6 bases, J shed 3 bases, and the junction held 6 bases outside the gene matches. CDR1 SGHNT and CDR2 YENEEA come from the germline V gene. For the CDR3, the DNA is TGTGCCAGCAGGACAGGGTCAATGACAGATACGCAGTATTTT. Translating it yields CASRTGSMTDTQYF.

This clonotype was counted a few times. The gene calls are TRBV7-3 and TRBJ2-1; D uncertain. Trimming cost V 4 bases and J 5 bases, with 15 bases left between them. The CDR3 consists of 15 residues. Per germline, CDR1 SGHTA and CDR2 FQGTGA. The CDR3 is CASSSGSYADNEQFF. DNA of the CDR3: TGTGCCAGCAGCTCCGGGTCGTACGCCGACAATGAGCAGTTCTTC.

This clonotype was seen a few times. The J gene is TRBJ2-2, the V gene TRBV6-4, with 8 bases fitting TRBD1. Per germline, CDR1 MRHNA and CDR2 SNTAGT. This CDR3 has 16 amino acids. The ends lost 5 bases at V and 1 base at J; junction bases unmatched: 6. CDR3 sequence (DNA): TGTGCCAGCAGTCACCTCGGGACAGGGAACACCGGGGAGCTGTTTTTT. Protein sequence: CASSHLGTGNTGELFF.

This clonotype was counted many times. This chain connects TRBV6-1 to TRBJ2-5, with D perhaps given as TRBD1 or TRBD2 (5 bases each). Per germline, CDR1 MNHNS and CDR2 SASEGT. The CDR3 loop spans 13 amino acids. Trimming cost V 2 bases and J 9 bases, with 13 bases left between them. CDR3 amino acids: CASSETGPGAQYF. The CDR3 DNA reads as TGTGCCAGCAGTGAAACGGGACCTGGGGCCCAGTACTTC.

The J gene is TRBJ1-2, the V gene TRBV6-1, with D perhaps TRBD1 (6 bases). The CDR3 runs to 17 residues. V shed 5 bases and J shed 5 bases, with 24 bases lying between them. The germline gives CDR1 MNHNS, CDR2 SASEGT. The CDR3, as DNA: TGTGCCAGCAGTCACTGGTCGGGGGGCCGGCAGGAATATGGCTACACCTTC. Protein product: CASSHWSGGRQEYGYTF.

This clonotype came up many times. The gene calls are TRBV7-8 and TRBJ2-1; the D is unclear. CDR3 length: 13 residues. Trimming shortened V by 1 base and J by 6 bases, and 7 bases separated the two germline ends. Looked up from germline, CDR1 is SGHVS and CDR2 is FQNEAQ. The CDR3 DNA reads TGTGCCAGCAGCTTAGGAGTCAGCAATGAGCAGTTCTTC. This encodes CASSLGVSNEQFF. The variable domain in full, with the rest retrieved from reference TRBV7-8 and TRBJ2-1, is GAGVSQSPRYKVAKRGQDVALRCDPISGHVSLFWYQQALGQGPEFLTYFQNEAQLDKSGLPSDRFFAERPEGSVSTLKIQRTQQEDSAVYLCASSLGVSNEQFFGPGTRLTVL.

The CDR3 nucleotides are TGTGCCAGCAGTCCCGGGACTAGAGGGGCCGGGGAGCTGTTTTTT. Amino acids: CASSPGTRGAGELFF. This rearrangement joins TRBV28 to TRBJ2-2, with 8 nucleotides matching TRBD2. This CDR3 has 15 residues. The ends lost 5 bases at V and 6 bases at J; junction bases unmatched: 8. CDR1 is MDHEN, CDR2 SYDVKM, per germline.

In this sample, this clonotype turned up a few times. V usage is TRBV6-1 and J usage is TRBJ2-3, with D possibly TRBD2 on 6 matching bases. CDR3 length: 13 residues. The ends were cut back, 6 bases at V and 5 bases at J, with 12 bases in the middle. Germline assignment: CDR1 MNHNS and CDR2 SASEGT. CDR3 bases: TGTGCCAGCAGGGCCGGGGGAGAAGATACGCAGTATTTT. Its protein product is CASRAGGEDTQYF.

The chain has TRBV11-2 and TRBJ2-7; D is undetermined. Germline V lookup: CDR1 SGHAT, CDR2 FQNNGV. Trimming stripped 0 bases from V and 3 bases from J, with 18 bases between. The CDR3 contains 17 residues. CDR3 coding DNA: TGTGCCAGCAGCTTAGAGGTACCAATCCTAAGAGTCTACGAGCAGTACTTC. Translation gives CASSLEVPILRVYEQYF.

This clonotype has only a few counts. The chain is built from TRBV7-6 and TRBJ2-3, with 7 bases matching TRBD2. The V and J ends lost 2 bases and 3 bases, in that order; junction bases with no gene match: 5. CDR1 and CDR2 (germline): SGHVS, FNYEAQ. This CDR3 has 15 amino acids. The CDR3 region has the DNA TGTGCCAGCAGCTTATTCGGGCGGGAGACAGATACGCAGTATTTT. Translation gives CASSLFGRETDTQYF. The complete variable domain, with remaining parts taken from reference TRBV7-6 and TRBJ2-3, reads GAGVSQSPRYKVTKRGQDVALRCDPISGHVSLYWYRQALGQGPEFLTYFNYEAQQDKSGLPNDRFSAERPEGSISTLTIQRTEQRDSAMYRCASSLFGRETDTQYFGPGTRLTVL.

This clonotype was seen many times. The chain carries TRBV7-2 and TRBJ1-2; 7 bases match TRBD1. Germline CDR1 and CDR2: SGHTA and FQGNSA. The V gene end was trimmed by 4 bases and the J gene end by 5 bases; junction bases not matched to a gene: 7. The CDR3 is made up of 14 amino acids. The CDR3 loop reads CASSSRDSNYGYTF. The CDR3 DNA reads TGTGCCAGCAGCTCCCGGGACAGCAATTATGGCTACACCTTC.

The table lists this clonotype with many counts. This sequence joins TRBV28 and TRBJ2-3; 13 bases agree with TRBD2. The junction had 15 bases not matched to a gene; V was cut back by 1 base and J by 2 bases. CDR3 length: 21 residues. The germline CDR1 and CDR2 sequences are MDHEN and SYDVKM. As DNA, the CDR3 is TGTGCCAGCAGTTTATCCCCACTAGCGGGAGGGGCCTACGTACCCACAGATACGCAGTATTTT. Translated: CASSLSPLAGGAYVPTDTQYF.

The chain has TRBV9 and TRBJ2-7, with D perhaps TRBD2 (6 bases). Germline V gene sequence: CDR1 SGDLS, CDR2 YYNGEE. The CDR3 contains 15 residues. With 4 bases removed from V and 0 bases from J, the gap between germline ends came to 14 bases. CDR3 DNA: TGTGCCAGCAGCTCTTCCTACGGGAGCTCCTACGAGCAGTACTTC. Translation: CASSSSYGSSYEQYF.

This clonotype was recorded at least ten times. J is TRBJ2-7 and V is TRBV27, with D possibly TRBD1 on 6 matching bases. V lost 5 bases to trimming and J lost 0 bases, with 14 bases between them. The germline V gene has CDR1 MNHEY and CDR2 SMNVEV (reference sequence). CDR3 length equals 15 residues. The CDR3: CASSPTGYDSYEQYF. The CDR3 bases are TGTGCCAGCAGTCCGACAGGATACGACTCCTACGAGCAGTACTTC.

Many counts were recorded for this clonotype. The chain joins TRBV7-2 to TRBJ1-5, with a possible D match to TRBD1 (5 bases). The V gene lost 1 base and the J gene lost 2 bases, with 9 bases spanning the gap. Germline V gene data show CDR1 as SGHTA and CDR2 as FQGNSA. CDR3 length equals 15 residues. The CDR3 DNA is TGTGCCAGCAGCTTAGGGGGGAAAGGCAATCAGCCCCAGCATTTT. This translates into CASSLGGKGNQPQHF.

This rearrangement joins TRBV20-1 to TRBJ2-7, with 7 bases lining up with TRBD1. V gave up 5 bases and J gave up 3 bases; unmatched junction bases: 13. The CDR3 consists of 15 residues. Germline V gene sequence: CDR1 DFQATT, CDR2 SNEGSKA (reference sequence). The CDR3 sequence: CSAVDRDLLLYEQYF. CDR3 DNA sequence: TGCAGTGCTGTCGACAGGGACCTACTCCTCTACGAGCAGTACTTC.

This clonotype was seen ten or more times. The V call is TRBV27, the J call TRBJ2-2; D may be TRBD2 (5 bases). The CDR3 length is 12 residues. Germline V gene lookup returns CDR1 MNHEY and CDR2 SMNVEV (reference sequence). CDR3 sequence reads: CGAGVNTGELFF. In DNA form, the CDR3 reads TGTGGGGCCGGGGTGAACACCGGGGAGCTGTTTTTT.

This chain uses TRBV20-1 with TRBJ2-7; 12 nucleotides align to TRBD2. With V trimmed by 1 base and J by 6 bases, 7 bases remained unmatched. CDR1 is DFQATT, CDR2 SNEGSKA, per germline (reference sequence). This CDR3 is 15 amino acids long. Here the CDR3 DNA reads TGCAGTGCTAGAGCCCGACTAGCGGGAGCGACCGAGCAGTACTTC. Its protein is CSARARLAGATEQYF.

This clonotype was seen at least ten times. DNA for the CDR3: TGTGCCAGCAGTCCCTGGACAGGGAATCAGCCCCAGCATTTT. It specifies CASSPWTGNQPQHF. This sequence joins TRBV2 and TRBJ1-5, with 8 nucleotides matching TRBD1. V lost 5 bases and J lost 4; bases outside the gene matches: 4. Germline V lookup: CDR1 SNHLY, CDR2 FYNNEI. This CDR3 contains 14 residues.

This clonotype was recorded many times. V usage is TRBV3-1 and J usage is TRBJ2-3, with D possibly being TRBD2 (6 bases). There are 14 residues in the CDR3. Per the germline V gene, CDR1 is LGHDT and CDR2 is YNNKEL (reference sequence). Trimming removed 4 bases from V and 2 bases from J, with 10 bases in between. CDR3 coding DNA: TGTGCCAGCAGCCTTGGGACTGCCACAGATACGCAGTATTTT. Translation gives CASSLGTATDTQYF.

This clonotype has more than one count but fewer than ten. The V gene is TRBV12-3 or TRBV12-4, the J gene TRBJ1-6; the D gene is possibly TRBD1 (6 bases). V shed 3 bases and J shed 8 bases, with 8 bases lying between them. There are 13 residues in the CDR3. CDR3 loop: CASSFQGHSPLHF. CDR3 nucleotide sequence: TGTGCCAGCAGTTTTCAGGGGCATTCACCCCTCCACTTT.

The rearrangement uses TRBV28 and TRBJ2-5, with TRBD1 identical over 11 bases. CDR3 length: 15 residues. V lost 6 bases and J lost 5; bases outside the gene matches: 8. Per the germline V gene, CDR1 is MDHEN and CDR2 is SYDVKM. The CDR3 here is CASSRRGTGGETQYF. CDR3 nucleotides: TGTGCCAGCAGCCGCCGGGGGACAGGGGGGGAGACCCAGTACTTC. Combining the CDR3 with reference TRBV28 and TRBJ2-5 gives the whole variable domain DVKVTQSSRYLVKRTGEKVFLECVQDMDHENMFWYRQDPGLGLRLIYFSYDVKMKEKGDIPEGYSVSREKKERFSLILESASTNQTSMYLCASSRRGTGGETQYFGPGTRLLVL.

This clonotype was detected only a few times. The chain recombines TRBV12-3 or TRBV12-4 with TRBJ2-1; a possible D gene is TRBD2 (5 bases). V was pared by 2 bases and J by 6 bases, with 11 bases between. The CDR3 runs to 14 residues. The CDR3 DNA sequence: TGTGCCAGCAGTTTAAGAGGGATGGTCAATGAGCAGTTCTTC. This gives the protein CASSLRGMVNEQFF.

In this sample, this clonotype turned up many times. The gene calls are TRBV2 and TRBJ1-2; D not certain. The ends were cut back, 2 bases at V and 4 bases at J, with 5 bases in the middle. The germline CDR1 and CDR2 sequences are SNHLY and FYNNEI. The CDR3 covers 12 residues. CDR3 bases: TGTGCCAGCAGTGAACCGGTCTATGGCTACACCTTC. The encoded protein is CASSEPVYGYTF.

The chain carries TRBV7-8 and TRBJ1-4; D might be TRBD1 (6 bases). Germline lookup yields CDR1 SGHVS and CDR2 FQNEAQ. Trimming stripped 3 bases from V and 8 bases from J, with 13 bases between. This CDR3 is built from 14 residues. CDR3: CASSLDSMVEKLFF. The CDR3 nucleotides read TGTGCCAGCAGCTTGGACAGCATGGTGGAAAAACTGTTTTTT.

This clonotype was found many times. This chain connects TRBV12-3 or TRBV12-4 to TRBJ2-1; tentative D call: TRBD2 (6 bases). CDR3 length: 12 residues. The germline V and J ends were trimmed by 11 bases and 4 bases, with 12 bases remaining between them. CDR3 sequence: CAGGTRYNEQFF. The CDR3 nucleotides are TGTGCCGGCGGGACGAGATACAATGAGCAGTTCTTC.

This clonotype has at least ten counts. The chain employs TRBV12-3 or TRBV12-4 and TRBJ1-5; 9 positions match TRBD1. The CDR3 spans 16 residues. V was pared by 4 bases and J by 1 base, with 5 bases of the junction left unmatched. CDR3 sequence reads: CASSYTGQGSNQPQHF. CDR3 nucleotide sequence: TGTGCCAGCAGTTATACGGGACAGGGAAGCAATCAGCCCCAGCATTTT.

In this sample, this clonotype turned up many times. J is TRBJ2-5 and V is TRBV27, with D unclear. Deletions cut 7 bases from V and 7 bases from J, with 16 bases between. The length of the CDR3 is 13 residues. Germline V gene data show CDR1 as MNHEY and CDR2 as SMNVEV (reference sequence). The CDR3 sequence is CASKAVLSGTQYF. In nucleotides, the CDR3 is TGTGCCAGCAAGGCGGTGTTGTCGGGGACCCAGTACTTC.

In its sample, this clonotype was seen many times. V is TRBV2 and J is TRBJ2-3, with unresolved D. This CDR3 is 11 amino acids long. The germline V gene encodes CDR1 SNHLY and CDR2 FYNNEI. V lost 5 bases, J lost 4 bases, and 4 bases lay in between. This CDR3 reads CASSRADTQYF. The CDR3 region has the DNA TGTGCCAGCAGTCGGGCAGATACGCAGTATTTT.

This clonotype was counted many times. This chain uses TRBV20-1 with TRBJ2-7, with 11 nucleotides matching TRBD2. The length of the CDR3 is 14 residues. The V gene end was trimmed by 3 bases and the J gene end by 2 bases; junction bases not matched to a gene: 3. From germline, CDR1 is DFQATT and CDR2 SNEGSKA (reference sequence). In DNA, the CDR3 is TGCAGTGCTAGCCGTAGCGGGAGGGCCTACGAGCAGTACTTC. This translates into CSASRSGRAYEQYF.

This clonotype showed up many times. This chain uses TRBV20-1 with TRBJ2-3; TRBD2 matches 12 bases. CDR3 length equals 17 residues. Germline loops: CDR1 DFQATT, CDR2 SNEGSKA (reference sequence). V shed 6 bases, J shed 2 bases, and the junction held 12 bases outside the gene matches. The CDR3 sequence is CSAIHTSGRRFTDTQYF. The CDR3 region has the DNA TGCAGTGCCATCCATACTAGCGGGAGGAGGTTCACAGATACGCAGTATTTT.